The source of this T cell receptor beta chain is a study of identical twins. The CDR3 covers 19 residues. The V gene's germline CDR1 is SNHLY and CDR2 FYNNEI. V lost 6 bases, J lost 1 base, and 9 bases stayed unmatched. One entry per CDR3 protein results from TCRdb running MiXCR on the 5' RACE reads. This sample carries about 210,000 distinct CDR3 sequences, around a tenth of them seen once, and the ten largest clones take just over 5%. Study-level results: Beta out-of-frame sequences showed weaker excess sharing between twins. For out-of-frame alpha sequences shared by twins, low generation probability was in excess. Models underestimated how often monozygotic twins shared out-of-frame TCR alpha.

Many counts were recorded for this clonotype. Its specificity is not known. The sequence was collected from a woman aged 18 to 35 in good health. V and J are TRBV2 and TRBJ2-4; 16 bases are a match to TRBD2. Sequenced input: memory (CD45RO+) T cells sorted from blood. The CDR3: CASRKGLAGGRMAKNIQYF. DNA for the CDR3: TGTGCCAGCAGGAAGGGACTAGCGGGGGGGCGTATGGCCAAAAACATTCAGTACTTC.